Listed below are T cell receptor beta chains from one sample, sequenced in a study of T-cell reconstitution after alpha-beta-depleted transplantation in children. TCRdb called the PCR reads again in MiXCR, with one record for every CDR3 protein. The repertoire includes some 550,000 distinct CDR3 sequences, 18% of them detected once, and approximately 3% sits in the top ten. This specimen was PBMCs from the stem cell graft donor, taken from the stem cell graft. Receptors originate from a human donor who donated a stem cell graft to a child with acute lymphoblastic leukemia. Each CDR3 is given with its conserved first and last residue. A D gene is named only where the DNA matches it firmly. Rows give clone size only sometimes, using once, few, many, or a class for an expanded clone.

j_gene: TRBJ2-7; len: 14; d_gene: NA; v_gene: TRBV20-1; abundance: many; CDR3nt: TGCAGTGCTACTGGTGACCCGGGGATCTACGAGCAGTACTTC; CDR3aa: CSATGDPGIYEQYF
j_gene: TRBJ2-3; len: 16; d_gene: TRBD1; v_gene: TRBV12-3/TRBV12-4; abundance: NA; CDR3nt: TGTGCCAGCAGTCCCATCCCGGGACAGGGGCCAGATACGCAGTATTTT; CDR3aa: CASSPIPGQGPDTQYF
j_gene: TRBJ2-7; len: 16; d_gene: TRBD2; v_gene: TRBV10-3; abundance: NA; CDR3nt: TGTGCCATCAGTTGGCGGGAGGGGGACGGGCCCTACGAGCAGTACTTC; CDR3aa: CAISWREGDGPYEQYF
j_gene: TRBJ2-2; len: 15; d_gene: NA; v_gene: TRBV3-1; abundance: few; CDR3nt: TGTGCCAGCAGCCAAGTAGGGGGTAACCCCGGGGAGCTGTTTTTT; CDR3aa: CASSQVGGNPGELFF
j_gene: TRBJ2-7; len: 12; d_gene: NA; v_gene: TRBV5-1; abundance: few; CDR3nt: TGCGCCAGCAGCTTTCCCAACCGCGAGCAGTACTTC; CDR3aa: CASSFPNREQYF
j_gene: TRBJ2-1; len: 14; d_gene: TRBD2; v_gene: TRBV20-1; abundance: few; CDR3nt: TGCAGTGCTAAAGGACTAGCGGATTACAATGAGCAGTTCTTC; CDR3aa: CSAKGLADYNEQFF
j_gene: TRBJ2-5; len: 16; d_gene: TRBD2; v_gene: TRBV5-1; abundance: NA; CDR3nt: TGCGCCAGCAGCTTGGGACTAGCGGCGTACCAAGAGACCCAGTACTTC; CDR3aa: CASSLGLAAYQETQYF
j_gene: TRBJ2-7; len: 15; d_gene: TRBD2; v_gene: TRBV5-1; abundance: NA; CDR3nt: TGCGCCAGCAGCTCTACTAGCGGCCTCTCCTACGAGCAGTACTTC; CDR3aa: CASSSTSGLSYEQYF
j_gene: TRBJ2-3; len: 12; d_gene: NA; v_gene: TRBV30; abundance: few; CDR3nt: TGTGCCTGGAAGATTAGAACAGATACGCAGTATTTT; CDR3aa: CAWKIRTDTQYF
j_gene: TRBJ1-2; len: 14; d_gene: NA; v_gene: TRBV12-3/TRBV12-4; abundance: NA; CDR3nt: TGTGCCAGCACCTTCCCGGGGGTCCACTATGGCTACACCTTC; CDR3aa: CASTFPGVHYGYTF
j_gene: TRBJ1-2; len: 14; d_gene: NA; v_gene: TRBV12-3/TRBV12-4; abundance: few; CDR3nt: TGTGCCAGCAGTCGACGACGGATTAACTATGGCTACACCTTC; CDR3aa: CASSRRRINYGYTF
j_gene: TRBJ2-2; len: 13; d_gene: NA; v_gene: TRBV29-1; abundance: NA; CDR3nt: TGCAGCGTTAGAACTAGAACCACCGGGGAGCTGTTTTTT; CDR3aa: CSVRTRTTGELFF
j_gene: TRBJ2-2; len: 14; d_gene: NA; v_gene: TRBV5-1; abundance: few; CDR3nt: TGCGCCAGCGTTGAAGGGACGGCCCCCGGGGAGCTGTTTTTT; CDR3aa: CASVEGTAPGELFF
j_gene: TRBJ2-1; len: 15; d_gene: NA; v_gene: TRBV9; abundance: NA; CDR3nt: TGTGCCAGCAGCCGGGGTCTAGAACAATACAATGAGCAGTTCTTC; CDR3aa: CASSRGLEQYNEQFF
j_gene: TRBJ2-7; len: 15; d_gene: NA; v_gene: TRBV20-1; abundance: once; CDR3nt: TGCAGTGCTAGCGATCTGCGGGCACCCTCCTACGAGCAGTACTTC; CDR3aa: CSASDLRAPSYEQYF
j_gene: TRBJ1-1; len: 13; d_gene: NA; v_gene: TRBV12-3/TRBV12-4; abundance: NA; CDR3nt: TGTGCCAGCAGTTTTCTGGCGAGCACTGAAGCTTTCTTT; CDR3aa: CASSFLASTEAFF
j_gene: TRBJ2-1; len: 16; d_gene: NA; v_gene: TRBV5-1; abundance: many; CDR3nt: TGCGCCAGCAGCTTGTTTCAGGGTGGTAAATACAATGAGCAGTTCTTC; CDR3aa: CASSLFQGGKYNEQFF
j_gene: TRBJ1-1; len: 12; d_gene: NA; v_gene: TRBV6-2/TRBV6-3; abundance: many; CDR3nt: TGTGCCAGCAGTCCCACGGGCACTGAAGCTTTCTTT; CDR3aa: CASSPTGTEAFF
j_gene: TRBJ2-5; len: 13; d_gene: TRBD2; v_gene: TRBV20-1; abundance: NA; CDR3nt: TGCAGCAACCGACTAGCGGGGAAAGAGACCCAGTACTTC; CDR3aa: CSNRLAGKETQYF
j_gene: TRBJ1-3; len: 13; d_gene: NA; v_gene: TRBV20-1; abundance: few; CDR3nt: TGCAGTGCTAGCCCCCGGGTAGGAAACACCATATATTTT; CDR3aa: CSASPRVGNTIYF
j_gene: TRBJ2-6; len: 17; d_gene: NA; v_gene: TRBV3-1; abundance: NA; CDR3nt: TGTGCCAGCAGCCATTTGCAGGGTATCTCTGGGGCCAACGTCCTGACTTTC; CDR3aa: CASSHLQGISGANVLTF
j_gene: TRBJ2-5; len: 13; d_gene: NA; v_gene: TRBV7-6; abundance: few; CDR3nt: TGTGCCAGCAGCTTAATCCAGGGTGAGACCCAGTACTTC; CDR3aa: CASSLIQGETQYF
j_gene: TRBJ2-1; len: 14; d_gene: NA; v_gene: TRBV27; abundance: few; CDR3nt: TGTGCCAGCAGTGGTTTCCCAGGGCGTGATGAGCAGTTCTTC; CDR3aa: CASSGFPGRDEQFF
j_gene: TRBJ2-5; len: 13; d_gene: NA; v_gene: TRBV29-1; abundance: NA; CDR3nt: TGCAGCGTTGAGAAGGCAGCCCAAGAGACCCAGTACTTC; CDR3aa: CSVEKAAQETQYF
j_gene: TRBJ2-2; len: 17; d_gene: NA; v_gene: TRBV24-1; abundance: NA; CDR3nt: TGTGCCACCAGTGATTTAGATTACTTAGCGAACACCGGGGAGCTGTTTTTT; CDR3aa: CATSDLDYLANTGELFF
j_gene: TRBJ2-5; len: 17; d_gene: NA; v_gene: TRBV7-6; abundance: NA; CDR3nt: TGTGCCAGCAGCTTAGATCGAGGGGCCGGCGTTCGGGAGACCCAGTACTTC; CDR3aa: CASSLDRGAGVRETQYF
j_gene: TRBJ1-2; len: 13; d_gene: TRBD1; v_gene: TRBV29-1; abundance: NA; CDR3nt: TGCAGCGTCGTGACAGGGGGCTACTATGGCTACACCTTC; CDR3aa: CSVVTGGYYGYTF
j_gene: TRBJ1-1; len: 14; d_gene: NA; v_gene: TRBV9; abundance: few; CDR3nt: TGTGCCAGCAGCGGCCGGGACTCGGCGACTGAAGCTTTCTTT; CDR3aa: CASSGRDSATEAFF
j_gene: TRBJ2-1; len: 14; d_gene: NA; v_gene: TRBV6-1; abundance: few; CDR3nt: TGTGCCAGCAAAGCGGGACAGGCTTACAATGAGCAGTTCTTC; CDR3aa: CASKAGQAYNEQFF
j_gene: TRBJ1-1; len: 15; d_gene: NA; v_gene: TRBV5-1; abundance: many; CDR3nt: TGCGCCAGCAGCTTGGCAGGGACACCGAACACTGAAGCTTTCTTT; CDR3aa: CASSLAGTPNTEAFF
j_gene: TRBJ2-7; len: 13; d_gene: NA; v_gene: TRBV6-1; abundance: NA; CDR3nt: TGTGCCAGCCAACCCCTTGACGGCTACGAGCAGTACTTC; CDR3aa: CASQPLDGYEQYF
j_gene: TRBJ2-1; len: 16; d_gene: NA; v_gene: TRBV2; abundance: few; CDR3nt: TGTGCCAGCAGTGCGAGGGACAAACAGAAGTACAACGAGCAGTTCTTC; CDR3aa: CASSARDKQKYNEQFF
j_gene: TRBJ1-4; len: 14; d_gene: NA; v_gene: TRBV12-3/TRBV12-4; abundance: NA; CDR3nt: TGTGCCAGCAGTCGCGACAGGACCGATGAAAAACTGTTTTTT; CDR3aa: CASSRDRTDEKLFF
j_gene: TRBJ2-1; len: 14; d_gene: NA; v_gene: TRBV6-1; abundance: few; CDR3nt: TGTGCCAGCAGTGAGACACGTTTAGTAAATGAGCAGTTCTTC; CDR3aa: CASSETRLVNEQFF